These 18 T cell receptor beta chains were sequenced from one sample in a study of cytomegalovirus exposure and HLA in healthy donors. Primers for the PCR totalled 60 Vbeta and 13 Jbeta. Sequenced by immunoSEQ multiplex PCR; TCRdb stores in-frame clones only, minus some. This sample has roughly 200,000 clones, with roughly nine tenths found just once. The sample comprised PBMCs. All receptors come from a boy between 2 and 10 years old in good health and CMV-seronegative.

The chain uses TRBV5-4 and TRBJ2-5; possibly TRBD1 for D (6 bases). The V end was cut by 4 bases, the J end by 3 bases, with 16 bases between. The CDR3 totals 15 residues. The germline CDR1 and CDR2 sequences are SGHNT and YYREEE (reference sequence). The CDR3 protein is CASSGPGTQKETQYF. CDR3 coding DNA: TGTGCCAGCAGCGGACCAGGGACACAAAAAGAGACCCAGTACTTC.

The rearrangement uses TRBV7-6 and TRBJ1-6, with TRBD1 as a possible D gene (5 bases). V lost 2 bases and J lost 5, with 10 bases in between. The germline V gene encodes CDR1 SGHVS and CDR2 FNYEAQ. The CDR3 has 15 residues. CDR3 in amino acids: CASSLIAGNNSPLHF. CDR3 DNA sequence: TGTGCCAGCAGCTTAATCGCAGGGAATAATTCACCCCTCCACTTT. Based on the CDR3 plus reference TRBV7-6 and TRBJ1-6, the full variable domain is GAGVSQSPRYKVTKRGQDVALRCDPISGHVSLYWYRQALGQGPEFLTYFNYEAQQDKSGLPNDRFSAERPEGSISTLTIQRTEQRDSAMYRCASSLIAGNNSPLHFGNGTRLTVT.

The CDR3 sequence is CASSLPGTYTDTQYF. The DNA of the CDR3 is TGTGCCAGCAGCTTACCGGGAACCTACACAGATACGCAGTATTTT. The chain couples TRBV5-4 to TRBJ2-3, with D possibly TRBD2 on 5 matching bases. The length of the CDR3 is 15 residues. CDR1 is SGHNT and CDR2 is YYREEE in the germline V gene (reference sequence). V was cut by 2 bases and J by 2 bases, with 12 bases left in between.

The chain couples TRBV7-2 to TRBJ1-1, with D possibly being TRBD1 (6 bases). V dropped 5 bases and J dropped 2 bases, with 12 bases sitting between them. CDR1 is SGHTA and CDR2 is FQGNSA in the germline V gene. The CDR3 covers 14 residues. CDR3 region: CASSQGQFNTEAFF. The DNA of the CDR3 is TGTGCCAGCAGCCAGGGACAATTTAACACTGAAGCTTTCTTT.

The V and J genes are TRBV28 and TRBJ2-2, with 12 nucleotides matching TRBD2. Germline-derived CDR1 and CDR2 are MDHEN and SYDVKM. V lost 7 bases and J lost 5; bases outside the gene matches: 8. The CDR3 length is 16 residues. In nucleotides, the CDR3 is TGTGCCAGCACCTTACTAGCGGGAGGAGGGACCGGGGAGCTGTTTTTT. It translates to CASTLLAGGGTGELFF.

The chain links TRBV5-8 to TRBJ2-7; 7 nucleotides line up with TRBD1. Germline CDR1 SGHTS, CDR2 YDEGEE. This CDR3 has 14 amino acids. With 3 bases clipped from V and 2 bases from J, the junction kept 5 bases outside the gene matches. The CDR3 loop is CASSWGQRTYEQYF. As DNA, the CDR3 is TGTGCCAGCAGCTGGGGACAGCGAACCTACGAGCAGTACTTC.

The CDR3 nucleotides read TGTGCCAGCAGCGTACGTGGCCAGGGGGGCACTGAAGCTTTCTTT. Amino acid sequence: CASSVRGQGGTEAFF. The V gene is TRBV21-1, the J gene TRBJ1-1; no check of the table's D call, TRBD1, against the DNA was made. TRBV21-1 is labeled a pseudogene. The CDR3 consists of 15 residues.

The chain is built from TRBV29-1 and TRBJ1-1; 12 bases agree with TRBD1. V trimming: 4 bases; J trimming: 4 bases; junction bases outside the gene matches: 4. Germline V gene sequence: CDR1 SQVTM, CDR2 ANQGSEA. The CDR3 totals 14 residues. The CDR3 coding sequence is TGCAGCGTTGCCTCGGGACAGGGGGCCACTGAAGCTTTCTTT. It encodes CSVASGQGATEAFF.

The sample holds one count of this clone. This CDR3 is also generated by other DNA sequences in the sample. This chain links TRBV25-1 with TRBJ2-7, with TRBD1 matching over 7 bases. Trimming cost V 6 bases and J 3 bases; bases outside gene matches: 20. Germline assignment: CDR1 MGHDK and CDR2 SYGVNS. The CDR3 length is 18 residues. The CDR3 here is CASRVPFVGQGVDYEQYF. The CDR3 DNA is TGTGCCAGCAGAGTCCCCTTCGTGGGGCAGGGGGTTGACTACGAGCAGTACTTC.

The genes are TRBV11-2 and TRBJ1-6, with TRBD1 matching over 7 bases. Germline loops: CDR1 SGHAT, CDR2 FQNNGV. After removal of 1 base from V and 9 bases from J, the junction contained 9 bases not matched to a gene. The CDR3 consists of 16 residues. CDR3 DNA: TGTGCCAGCAGCTTAGGGGACAGTGCTGCAGGTTCACCCCTCCACTTT. Its protein product is CASSLGDSAAGSPLHF.

The chain uses TRBV6-1 and TRBJ1-1; a weak D match, TRBD1 (5 bases). V lost 5 bases, J lost 0 bases, and 7 bases lay in between. The CDR3 length is 13 residues. CDR1 is MNHNS, CDR2 SASEGT, per germline. The CDR3 region is CASSRQMNTEAFF. The CDR3, as DNA: TGTGCCAGCAGTAGACAGATGAACACTGAAGCTTTCTTT.

V is TRBV2 and J is TRBJ1-1; the D is unclear. CDR3 length: 15 amino acids. CDR1 and CDR2 (germline): SNHLY, FYNNEI. Trimming took 5 bases from V and 0 from J, leaving 13 bases between them. Written as DNA, the CDR3 is TGTGCCAGCAGTCGCTTGGGCAGGATGAACACTGAAGCTTTCTTT. It encodes CASSRLGRMNTEAFF.

The chain employs TRBV7-9 and TRBJ2-5; D may be TRBD1 (6 bases). The CDR3 runs to 15 residues. The V and J ends lost 3 bases and 5 bases respectively, with 16 bases between them. Germline V gene data show CDR1 as SEHNR and CDR2 as FQNEAQ (reference sequence). This chain's CDR3 is CASSFLQGSGETQYF. DNA for the CDR3: TGTGCCAGCAGCTTCTTACAGGGCTCGGGGGAGACCCAGTACTTC.

The chain couples TRBV7-9 to TRBJ1-1; no definite D call. This CDR3 has 14 residues. Germline values: CDR1 SEHNR, CDR2 FQNEAQ (reference sequence). Trimming cost V 2 bases and J 4 bases, with 11 bases left between them. CDR3 in DNA: TGTGCCAGCAGCTTAATGAGAGGGAGCACTGAAGCTTTCTTT. This translates into CASSLMRGSTEAFF.

This clone was seen a few times. CDR3 protein: CASSLVGVTGNTIYF. In DNA, the CDR3 is TGTGCCAGCAGCTTAGTCGGGGTAACGGGAAACACCATATATTTT. The rearrangement uses TRBV7-9 and TRBJ1-3; D remains unclear. Germline values: CDR1 SEHNR, CDR2 FQNEAQ (reference sequence). The germline V and J ends were trimmed by 1 base and 4 bases, with 11 bases remaining between them. The CDR3 covers 15 residues.

This sequence joins TRBV5-8 and TRBJ1-1; TRBD1 agrees at 7 bases. V dropped 4 bases and J dropped 3; count of bases not matched to a gene: 9. This CDR3 contains 15 residues. CDR1 is SGHTS and CDR2 is YDEGEE in the germline V gene. CDR3 nucleotide sequence: TGTGCCAGCAGCCCTTTACGGACAGGCGACACTGAAGCTTTCTTT. This gives the protein CASSPLRTGDTEAFF. The variable domain in full, completed from reference TRBV5-8 and TRBJ1-1, reads EAGVTQSPTHLIKTRGQQATLRCSPISGHTSVYWYQQALGLGLQFLLWYDEGEERNRGNFPPRFSGRQFPNYSSELNVNALELEDSALYLCASSPLRTGDTEAFFGQGTRLTVV.

This clone has only a few counts. V and J are TRBV6-5 and TRBJ1-1, with 9 bases fitting TRBD1. Trimming removed 2 bases from V and 4 bases from J; junction bases left unmatched: 2. Per germline, CDR1 MNHEY and CDR2 SVGAGI. There are 14 residues in the CDR3. In nucleotides, the CDR3 is TGTGCCAGCAGTTACGACAGGGGGACCACTGAAGCTTTCTTT. It is translated as CASSYDRGTTEAFF.

V gene TRBV19 combines with J gene TRBJ2-1; the match to TRBD2 covers 9 bases. The V gene's germline CDR1 is LNHDA and CDR2 SQIVND (reference sequence). V lost 4 bases and J lost 8; bases outside the gene matches: 6. The CDR3 runs to 14 residues. CDR3 loop: CASSSGGGDYEQFF. The DNA for the CDR3 is TGTGCCAGTAGTAGTGGCGGGGGGGACTATGAGCAGTTCTTC.